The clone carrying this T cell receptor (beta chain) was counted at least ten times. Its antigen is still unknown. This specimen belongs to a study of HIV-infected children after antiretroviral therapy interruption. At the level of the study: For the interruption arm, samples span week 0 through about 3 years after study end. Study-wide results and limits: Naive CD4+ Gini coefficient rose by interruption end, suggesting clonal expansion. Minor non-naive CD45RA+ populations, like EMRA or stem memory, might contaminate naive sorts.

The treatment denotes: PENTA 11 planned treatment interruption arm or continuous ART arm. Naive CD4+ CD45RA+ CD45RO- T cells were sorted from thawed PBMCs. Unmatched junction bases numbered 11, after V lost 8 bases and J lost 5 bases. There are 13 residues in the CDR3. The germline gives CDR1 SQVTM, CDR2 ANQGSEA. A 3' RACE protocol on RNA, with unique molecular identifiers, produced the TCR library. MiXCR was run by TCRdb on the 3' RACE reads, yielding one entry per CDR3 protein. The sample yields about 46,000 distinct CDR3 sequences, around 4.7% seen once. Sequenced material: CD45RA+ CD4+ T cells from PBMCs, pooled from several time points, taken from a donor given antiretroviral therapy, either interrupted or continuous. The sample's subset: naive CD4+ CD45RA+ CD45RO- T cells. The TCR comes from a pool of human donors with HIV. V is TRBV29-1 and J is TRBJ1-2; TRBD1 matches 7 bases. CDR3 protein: CSTRTGATYGYTF. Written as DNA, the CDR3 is TGCAGCACTAGGACAGGTGCGACGTATGGCTACACCTTC.